This entry features one T cell receptor (beta chain) sequence. The data derive from a study of blood T cell repertoires in COVID-19. For the study at large: Material from acute and convalescent COVID-19 was sourced from the United States, Italy and Spain. T cells, B-cell-depleted T cells, or PBMCs provided the cDNA or gDNA that served as material.

Per the study methods: Estimated nucleated cell counts came from reference gene primer amplification. TCRdb keeps only in-frame clones here, not all; method: immunoSEQ multiplex PCR. V, J and clone size reflect that table, while D and trimming were determined from the DNA. The sample records 65,000 to 90,000 clones, roughly 78% being singletons. The CDR3 totals 14 residues. V gave up 4 bases and J gave up 3 bases; unmatched junction bases: 3. Germline V gene data show CDR1 as LGHNA and CDR2 as YNFKEQ. The sample taken for sequencing was peripheral blood. This TCR derives from a man in his sixties with acute or convalescent COVID-19. The rearrangement links TRBV4-2 to TRBJ2-3; TRBD2 agrees at 8 bases. CDR3 nucleotide sequence: TGTGCCAGCAGCCGGGCTAGCGGGACAGATACGCAGTATTTT. This sequence encodes CASSRASGTDTQYF.